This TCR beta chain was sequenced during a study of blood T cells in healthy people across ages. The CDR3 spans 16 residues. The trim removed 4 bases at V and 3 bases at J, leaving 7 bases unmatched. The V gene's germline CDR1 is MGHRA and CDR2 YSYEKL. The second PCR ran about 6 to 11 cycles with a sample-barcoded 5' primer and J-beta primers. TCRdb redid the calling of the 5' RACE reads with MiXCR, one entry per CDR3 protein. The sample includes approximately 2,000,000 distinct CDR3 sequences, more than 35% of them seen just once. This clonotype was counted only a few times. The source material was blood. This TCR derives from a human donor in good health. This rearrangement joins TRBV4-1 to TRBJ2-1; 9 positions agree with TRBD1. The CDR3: CASSPRPGQGYNEQFF. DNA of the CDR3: TGCGCCAGCAGCCCCCGCCCGGGACAGGGCTACAATGAGCAGTTCTTC.